Below, one T cell receptor beta chain is given with its context. Its antigen is currently not known. This sample was taken from a study of monozygotic twins with inflammatory bowel disease (dated by TCRdb to the late 2010s). As for the study more broadly: The full study comprised 30 or so monozygotic twin pairs: nine German pairs (four IBD-concordant, five IBD-discordant) and 19 IBD-discordant Danish pairs. The search for disease-associated traits relied mainly on comparing, within discordant pairs, IBD patients with their genetically identical healthy co-twins. Each individual had, on average, about 151 000 unique TCRalpha sequences and 181 000 unique TCRbeta sequences available for analysis. Broad study findings and their caveats: Repertoire similarity did not differ between concordant and discordant twins, which could be due to limited statistical power. Background noise and inter-individual variability may have been introduced into the repertoires by the differing immunosuppressive treatments among patients. The analysis was unable to tell apart different T cell subtypes. TCRbeta repertoire diversity, by inverse Simpson index, was decreased in IBD patients compared with their healthy co-twins. No single strong signal or clonotype linked to IBD turned up in the results, so the idea that one exists was not supported. Compared with healthy twins, IBD patients shared fewer clonotypes with other individuals, and the difference was most pronounced in patients with signs of disease activity.

The library came from 5' RACE. Preparation of each TCR library used around 3.5 ug of total RNA. For each sample, cDNA synthesis with SMARTScribe reverse transcriptase was split into eight separate reactions. During cDNA synthesis, template switching introduced unique molecular identifiers that contained a 6-nucleotide sample barcode. Amplification of TCRalpha and TCRbeta cDNA involved two nested PCRs of about 15 and 9 cycles, and each PCR was followed by bead purification. Before amplification, the cDNA was both treated with uracil DNA-glycosylase and purified with the QIAquick PCR purification kit. The second PCR added Illumina TruSeq-compatible adapters along with sample-specific barcodes. TapeStation and Qubit were used to check library quality and concentration, and 4 to 6 ng of each library was pooled. Sequencing of pooled libraries was carried out on an Illumina HiSeq2500 single-index Rapid Run using 2 x 100 bp reads and custom sequencing primers. Processing in the source paper ran as follows. MiGEC version 1.2.6 was used for UMI-based consensus assembly to correct PCR and sequencing errors. MiXCR version 2.1.1 was used for V(D)J alignment, clonotype assembly and CDR3 extraction. To normalise gene usage, clonotype sharing and MAIT/NKT TCR abundance, the top 1000, 10 000 and 20 000 clonotypes in each sample were analysed. Diversity was computed as the inverse Simpson index with the vegan R package after downsampling to 27 000 UMIs. Paired Mann-Whitney U tests on discordant twin pairs were used, with Benjamini-Hochberg multiple-testing correction. TCRdb reprocessed the reads into one record per CDR3 protein sequence, lacking DNA. These V and J calls are TCRdb output, not the study's own analysis. The table held for this sample gives 200,000 to 250,000 distinct CDR3 sequences. The leading ten clones occupy roughly 7.1% of the sample.

A roughly 2.4 ml peripheral blood sample was drawn into PAXgene tubes per donor and stored at -80°C. Without T cell sorting, total RNA was isolated from whole blood using the PAXgene blood miRNA kit on an automated QIAcube. Peripheral blood from monozygotic twin pairs concordant or discordant for inflammatory bowel disease was subjected to deep TCRalpha and TCRbeta repertoire profiling with unique molecular barcoding. For every twin pair, smoking habits were documented, and each individual was categorised as a current, former or never smoker. The germline V gene specifies SGHVS as CDR1 and FQNEAQ as CDR2. The CDR3 starts with the cysteine, ends with the phenylalanine, and has 16 residues. Nucleotide data are not available.

Rearrangement joined TRBV7-8 to TRBJ2-6; TCRdb gives TRBD1 as the D gene, but with no DNA this cannot be confirmed. The material sequenced was blood. The receptor was derived from a human donor with ulcerative colitis or Crohn's disease, or a healthy co-twin of an affected twin (not recorded which). The CDR3 region has the sequence CASSLAGGTGANVLTF.